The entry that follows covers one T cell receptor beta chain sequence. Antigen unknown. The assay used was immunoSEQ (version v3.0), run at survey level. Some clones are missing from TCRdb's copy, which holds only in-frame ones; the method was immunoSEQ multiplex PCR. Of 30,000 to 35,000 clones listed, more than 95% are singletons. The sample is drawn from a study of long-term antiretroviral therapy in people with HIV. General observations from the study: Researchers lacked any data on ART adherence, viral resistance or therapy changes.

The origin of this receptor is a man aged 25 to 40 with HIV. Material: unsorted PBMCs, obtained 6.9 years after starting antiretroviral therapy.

The CDR3 nucleotides read TGTGCCAGCAGCCAAGATTGGGGGACCTACGAGCAGTACTTC. Encoded protein: CASSQDWGTYEQYF. The chain links TRBV4-2 to TRBJ2-7; D may be TRBD1 or TRBD2 (5 bases each). CDR3 size: 14 residues. V shed 0 bases and J shed 2 bases, with 8 bases lying between them. Germline CDR1 LGHNA, CDR2 YNFKEQ.